This TCR beta chain came from a study of cytomegalovirus exposure and HLA in healthy donors. Study findings and constraints: A later analysis linked a missense DCLRE1C variant to TCR beta V- and J-gene trimming.

The PCR contained 60 Vbeta and 13 Jbeta primers. Data came from immunoSEQ multiplex PCR; TCRdb stores just in-frame clones and leaves some out. The profile shows about 130,000 clones, approximately 85% of them singletons. Details on this clone: Its antigen is currently unknown.

CDR3 length equals 18 residues. The sample taken for sequencing was PBMCs. The chain uses TRBV21-1 and TRBJ2-1; the table calls TRBD2, which could not be checked here. TRBV21-1 is termed a pseudogene. The source of this sequence is a woman younger than 45 in good health and CMV-seropositive. CDR3 coding DNA: TGTGCCAGCAGCAGAAGCCGTCCAAAGCGGAGGGCCTACAATGAGCAGTTCTTC. Residues: CASSRSRPKRRAYNEQFF.